Listed here are 19 T cell receptor beta chains from one sample, sequenced in a study of blood T cell repertoires in COVID-19. Produced via immunoSEQ multiplex PCR; TCRdb's table is partial and in-frame only. The sample lists some 83,000 clones; over 80% were seen once. The sequenced sample consisted of peripheral blood. The receptors stem from a man in his fifties or sixties with acute or convalescent COVID-19.

J is TRBJ2-6 and V is TRBV29-1; TRBD1 aligns across 9 bases. This CDR3 is built from 15 residues. Trimming removed 2 bases from V and 2 bases from J; junction bases left unmatched: 1. Germline lookup yields CDR1 SQVTM and CDR2 ANQGSEA. The CDR3 is CSVETGGTGANVLTF. DNA for the CDR3: TGCAGCGTTGAAACAGGGGGCACTGGGGCCAACGTCCTGACTTTC. The variable domain in full, with the rest retrieved from reference TRBV29-1 and TRBJ2-6, is SAVISQKPSRDICQRGTSLTIQCQVDSQVTMMFWYRQQPGQSLTLIATANQGSEATYESGFVIDKFPISRPNLTFSTLTVSNMSPEDSSIYLCSVETGGTGANVLTFGAGSRLTVL.

J is TRBJ2-2 and V is TRBV5-1; 7 nucleotides agree with TRBD2. The junction had 3 bases not matched to a gene; V was cut back by 0 bases and J by 1 base. Per the germline V gene, CDR1 is SGHRS and CDR2 is YFSETQ. This CDR3 is built from 16 residues. CDR3 region: CASSLASGGNTGELFF. The CDR3 DNA is TGCGCCAGCAGCTTGGCTAGCGGAGGGAACACCGGGGAGCTGTTTTTT.

The CDR3 here is CASSYTEFPGELFF. In DNA form, the CDR3 reads TGTGCCAGCAGTTACACGGAGTTTCCGGGGGAGCTGTTTTTT. V usage is TRBV6-2 or TRBV6-3 and J usage is TRBJ2-2; D is ambiguous. Germline values: CDR1 MNHEY, CDR2 SVGEGT. CDR3 length equals 14 residues. Trimming removed 2 bases from V and 8 bases from J, with 12 bases in between.

The chain carries TRBV19 and TRBJ1-1; TRBD1 is a possible D gene (5 bases). This CDR3 region has 13 residues. Germline V gene sequence: CDR1 LNHDA, CDR2 SQIVND (reference sequence). The ends were cut back, 0 bases at V and 6 bases at J, with 8 bases in the middle. CDR3 residues: CASSIDRAPEAFF. In nucleotides, the CDR3 is TGTGCCAGTAGTATAGACAGGGCGCCTGAAGCTTTCTTT.

The chain couples TRBV7-3 to TRBJ1-6; the D is unclear. Germline V CDR1 and CDR2: SGHTA, FQGTGA. This CDR3 has 15 residues. V lost 3 bases and J lost 7, with 13 bases in between. The CDR3, as DNA: TGTGCCAGCAGCTTCGCCCCTAACGAAAATTCACCCCTCCACTTT. This encodes CASSFAPNENSPLHF.

The genes are TRBV28 and TRBJ1-4; 7 nucleotides match TRBD1. Losses at the gene ends were 6 bases for V and 1 base for J; bases not matched to a gene: 11. CDR1 MDHEN and CDR2 SYDVKM come from the germline V gene. There are 17 residues in the CDR3. CDR3 sequence reads: CASRADRVALTNEKLFF. As DNA, the CDR3 is TGTGCCAGCAGGGCTGACAGGGTAGCCTTAACTAATGAAAAACTGTTTTTT.

The genes are TRBV27 and TRBJ2-1; TRBD2 aligns across 7 bases. The V gene's germline CDR1 is MNHEY and CDR2 SMNVEV (reference sequence). V lost 6 bases, J lost 1 base, and 9 bases stayed unmatched. The CDR3 contains 16 residues. CDR3: CASRPPGRGSYNEQFF. The CDR3 DNA reads TGTGCCAGCAGACCACCGGGGCGGGGGTCCTACAATGAGCAGTTCTTC.

The chain has TRBV7-2 and TRBJ1-4; D not resolved. The V and J ends lost 1 base and 0 bases respectively, with 12 bases between them. The CDR3 totals 17 residues. Germline CDR1 SGHTA, CDR2 FQGNSA. The CDR3 DNA reads as TGTGCCAGCAGCTTAGGTCGGCAGGCTACAACTAATGAAAAACTGTTTTTT. Translating gives CASSLGRQATTNEKLFF. The complete variable domain, with remaining parts taken from reference TRBV7-2 and TRBJ1-4, reads GAGVSQSPSNKVTEKGKDVELRCDPISGHTALYWYRQSLGQGLEFLIYFQGNSAPDKSGLPSDRFSAERTGGSVSTLTIQRTQQEDSAVYLCASSLGRQATTNEKLFFGSGTQLSVL.

The chain recombines TRBV4-1 with TRBJ2-7; D is ambiguous. The CDR3 consists of 13 residues. The V and J ends lost 0 bases and 3 bases respectively, with 6 bases between them. Germline lookup yields CDR1 MGHRA and CDR2 YSYEKL. This chain's CDR3 is CASSQDLVYEQYF. CDR3 bases: TGCGCCAGCAGCCAAGATTTAGTCTACGAGCAGTACTTC.

This chain joins TRBV27 and TRBJ1-5; D gene uncertain. The germline V gene has CDR1 MNHEY and CDR2 SMNVEV (reference sequence). V was clipped by 2 bases and J by 0 bases, with 8 bases between them. The CDR3 covers 15 residues. The CDR3 reads CASSLRGYSNQPQHF. The CDR3 DNA follows: TGTGCCAGCAGTTTACGGGGTTATAGCAATCAGCCCCAGCATTTT.

The J gene is TRBJ2-2, the V gene TRBV6-2 or TRBV6-3; D unresolved. The germline V and J ends were trimmed by 2 bases and 2 bases, with 9 bases remaining between them. Looked up from germline, CDR1 is MNHEY and CDR2 is SVGEGT. The CDR3 is 15 residues long. The CDR3, as DNA: TGTGCCAGCAGTTACCTAACAGACAACACCGGGGAGCTGTTTTTT. It translates to CASSYLTDNTGELFF.

The chain joins TRBV28 to TRBJ1-5; the match to TRBD1 covers 7 bases. This CDR3 spans 13 amino acids. Germline V CDR1 and CDR2: MDHEN, SYDVKM. V gave up 6 bases and J gave up 4 bases; unmatched junction bases: 3. The CDR3 nucleotides are TGTGCCAGCAGACGGGACAGAAATCAGCCCCAGCATTTT. It encodes CASRRDRNQPQHF.

The chain employs TRBV4-3 and TRBJ1-5; D ambiguous. CDR3 length equals 16 residues. V lost 1 base and J 0 bases, leaving 10 bases between the germline ends. Germline CDR1 and CDR2: LGHNA and YSLEER. CDR3 sequence reads: CASSQGTTYSNQPQHF. CDR3 nucleotides: TGCGCCAGCAGCCAAGGTACTACATATAGCAATCAGCCCCAGCATTTT.

A single count supports this clone. The genes are TRBV9 and TRBJ2-1, with TRBD2 matching 15 bases. This CDR3 has 19 amino acids. Looked up from germline, CDR1 is SGDLS and CDR2 is YYNGEE. With 0 bases clipped from V and 1 base from J, the junction kept 5 bases outside the gene matches. DNA of the CDR3: TGTGCCAGCAGCGTAGGGACTAGCGGGAGGGCCGGGTCCTACAATGAGCAGTTCTTC. The encoded protein is CASSVGTSGRAGSYNEQFF.

The chain carries TRBV19 and TRBJ1-3, with D hard to call. This CDR3 is built from 12 residues. Germline CDR1 is LNHDA and CDR2 is SQIVND (reference sequence). The V gene lost 5 bases and the J gene lost 3 bases, with 5 bases spanning the gap. The chain's CDR3 is CASSVSGNTIYF. In DNA, the CDR3 is TGTGCCAGTAGTGTCAGTGGAAACACCATATATTTT.

The rearrangement joins TRBV18 to TRBJ1-1; D possibly corresponds to TRBD1 (6 bases). The germline V and J ends were trimmed by 5 bases and 0 bases, with 13 bases remaining between them. The CDR3 spans 15 residues. Germline V gene data show CDR1 as KGHSH and CDR2 as LQKENI. The CDR3 protein is CASSITGTMNTEAFF. The CDR3 DNA reads as TGTGCCAGCTCAATAACAGGGACTATGAACACTGAAGCTTTCTTT.

The chain carries TRBV4-3 and TRBJ2-1; D gene unclear. The V gene lost 0 bases and the J gene lost 1 base, with 10 bases spanning the gap. The CDR3 contains 16 residues. Germline CDR1 reads LGHNA; CDR2 reads YSLEER. The CDR3 spells CASSQDLDSSYNEQFF. CDR3 DNA: TGCGCCAGCAGCCAAGATCTCGACTCGTCCTACAATGAGCAGTTCTTC.

The chain uses TRBV5-1 and TRBJ2-2, with 10 nucleotides matching TRBD2. The V segment lost 0 bases and the J segment 7 bases; nucleotides outside the gene matches: 9. Germline CDR1 is SGHRS and CDR2 is YFSETQ. The CDR3 extends over 17 amino acids. The CDR3 spells CASSLEWSSGRIGELFF. The CDR3 nucleotides are TGCGCCAGCAGCTTGGAGTGGTCTAGCGGGAGAATCGGGGAGCTGTTTTTT.

The chain uses TRBV30 and TRBJ1-2; 7 bases are shared with TRBD1. Germline CDR1 reads GTSNPN; CDR2 reads SVGIG (reference sequence). V dropped 4 bases and J dropped 3; count of bases not matched to a gene: 2. The CDR3 has 12 amino acids. The CDR3 loop reads CAWIQGYYGYTF. The CDR3 DNA sequence: TGTGCCTGGATACAGGGGTACTATGGCTACACCTTC.